This T cell receptor beta chain was recorded in a study of blood T cell repertoires in COVID-19. At the level of the study: COVID-19 samples, acute and convalescent, were from the United States, Italy and Spain.

Sequenced by immunoSEQ multiplex PCR; TCRdb stores in-frame clones only, minus some. The repertoire consists of under 300,000 clones, with approximately 78% occurring once and the leading ten covering roughly 3.3%. The CDR3 consists of 14 residues. V lost 4 bases to trimming and J lost 4 bases, with 13 bases between them. Germline-derived CDR1 and CDR2 are MDHEN and SYDVKM. This clonotype was sampled from a woman aged 18-30 years with acute or convalescent COVID-19. Sequences were obtained from peripheral blood. The chain is built from TRBV28 and TRBJ1-2, with D possibly being TRBD1 (5 bases). The CDR3, as DNA: TGTGCCAGCAGTTCCCCTAGACAGCTCTATGGCTACACCTTC. It encodes CASSSPRQLYGYTF.